A selection of T cell receptor beta chains follows, all from one sample in a study of CD8 T cells in Susac syndrome. Using its own MiXCR run on the immunoSEQ multiplex PCR reads, TCRdb lists one record per CDR3 protein. This sample has about 100,000 distinct CDR3 sequences, with approximately 95% found just once. Sequencing was carried out using CD8+ T cells from PBMCs. These receptors came from a human donor in good health. Each CDR3 is given with its conserved first and last residue. The D gene is left open where the match is weak. Some rows mark clone size as missing; the rest say once, few, many or name a class of expanded clone.

d_call	j_call	v_call	clone_size	cdr3_aa	cdr3_nt
.	TRBJ2-7	TRBV11-2	.	CASSLEASASYEQYF	TGTGCCAGCAGCTTAGAGGCTAGCGCGTCCTACGAGCAGTACTTC
.	TRBJ1-1	TRBV27	.	CASSLSNRDEAFF	TGTGCCAGCAGTTTATCGAATCGGGATGAAGCTTTCTTT
TRBD2	TRBJ2-1	TRBV2	.	CASSGPGTSRGAPSYNEQFF	TGTGCCAGCAGCGGTCCCGGGACTAGTCGGGGGGCCCCCTCCTACAATGAGCAGTTCTTC
.	TRBJ2-7	TRBV9	few	CASSVAAVSYEQYF	TGTGCCAGCAGCGTAGCGGCAGTCTCCTACGAGCAGTACTTC
TRBD1	TRBJ1-1	TRBV19	.	CASSMQGAPTEAFF	TGTGCCAGTAGTATGCAGGGGGCGCCGACTGAAGCTTTCTTT
TRBD1	TRBJ1-2	TRBV4-1	.	CASSSQGGRAPNYGYTF	TGCGCCAGCAGCTCACAGGGGGGGAGGGCCCCTAACTATGGCTACACCTTC
.	TRBJ2-1	TRBV4-2	.	CASSQRSYNEQFF	TGTGCCAGCAGCCAGCGCTCCTACAATGAGCAGTTCTTC
TRBD1	TRBJ2-7	TRBV4-1	.	CASSARQGPYEQYF	TGCGCCAGCAGCGCCAGACAGGGCCCCTACGAGCAGTACTTC
.	TRBJ1-1	TRBV2	.	CATRQDKAFF	TGTGCCACCCGCCAGGATAAAGCTTTCTTT
TRBD2	TRBJ2-1	TRBV5-1	.	CASSFLAGDYNEQFF	TGCGCCAGCAGCTTTCTGGCGGGGGATTACAATGAGCAGTTCTTC
TRBD1	TRBJ1-4	TRBV7-9	.	CASSLGQGEDEKLFF	TGTGCCAGCAGCCTTGGACAGGGTGAAGATGAAAAACTGTTTTTT
.	TRBJ2-7	TRBV20-1	.	CSAREASSYEQYF	TGCAGTGCTAGGGAAGCTTCCTCCTACGAGCAGTACTTC
.	TRBJ2-3	TRBV6-1	.	CATQAGYTDTQYF	TGTGCCACCCAGGCCGGATACACAGATACGCAGTATTTT
TRBD1	TRBJ1-5	TRBV6-6	.	CASREYRGDSQPQHF	TGTGCCAGCAGGGAATACAGGGGTGACTCCCAGCCCCAGCATTTT
.	TRBJ2-4	TRBV27	.	CASSPLGSLAKNIQYF	TGTGCCAGCAGTCCCCTCGGGTCCCTAGCCAAAAACATTCAGTACTTC
.	TRBJ2-1	TRBV29-1	.	CSVEDGDGDEQFF	TGCAGCGTTGAAGATGGAGACGGTGATGAGCAGTTCTTC
.	TRBJ1-3	TRBV4-1	.	CASSQDRAPGNTIYF	TGCGCCAGCAGCCAAGACAGGGCTCCAGGAAACACCATATATTTT
TRBD2	TRBJ2-5	TRBV5-1	.	CASSLYSTTSGLQETQYF	TGCGCCAGCAGCTTGTATAGCACGACTAGCGGCCTCCAAGAGACCCAGTACTTC
.	TRBJ1-6	TRBV6-5	.	CASSYSGFGSPLHF	TGTGCCAGCAGTTACTCGGGGTTCGGATCACCCCTCCACTTT
.	TRBJ1-2	TRBV19	.	CASSMAPTEGYGYTF	TGTGCCAGTAGTATGGCCCCAACAGAGGGATATGGCTACACCTTC
.	TRBJ2-7	TRBV3-1	.	CASSEGGALYEQYF	TGTGCCAGCAGCGAGGGGGGGGCCCTCTACGAGCAGTACTTC
.	TRBJ1-2	TRBV29-1	.	CSAAPWRVTDGGYGYTF	TGCAGCGCCGCACCCTGGAGGGTTACTGACGGAGGCTATGGCTACACCTTC
.	TRBJ2-7	TRBV2	once	CASSEGGLVGTYEQYF	TGTGCCAGCAGTGAAGGGGGACTTGTGGGTACCTACGAGCAGTACTTC
.	TRBJ1-1	TRBV12-3/TRBV12-4	.	CASRPDGISREAFF	TGTGCCAGCAGACCCGACGGAATATCACGTGAAGCTTTCTTT
.	TRBJ1-1	TRBV12-3/TRBV12-4	once	CASTGSLNTEAFF	TGTGCCAGCACCGGGTCCTTGAACACTGAAGCTTTCTTT
TRBD1	TRBJ1-2	TRBV29-1	.	CSSRRGTGEYGYTF	TGCAGCTCAAGGAGGGGGACAGGTGAATATGGCTACACCTTC
TRBD1	TRBJ1-2	TRBV7-2	.	CASSFLQGALDGYTF	TGTGCCAGCAGCTTCCTCCAGGGGGCCCTTGATGGCTACACCTTC
.	TRBJ1-2	TRBV4-1	once	CASSQPGTPYGYTF	TGCGCCAGCAGCCAACCCGGGACACCTTATGGCTACACCTTC
.	TRBJ1-1	TRBV29-1	.	CSVEERRWNTEAFF	TGCAGCGTTGAAGAGAGGCGCTGGAACACTGAAGCTTTCTTT
.	TRBJ2-7	TRBV15	few	CATSRDNEQYF	TGTGCCACCAGCAGAGATAACGAGCAGTACTTC
TRBD2	TRBJ2-7	TRBV5-1	.	CASSLTSGGTYEQYF	TGCGCCAGCAGCTTAACTAGCGGGGGGACTTACGAGCAGTACTTC
TRBD1	TRBJ2-1	TRBV28	.	CASSLLTGRNEQFF	TGTGCCAGCAGTTTATTGACAGGGAGAAATGAGCAGTTCTTC
TRBD1	TRBJ2-2	TRBV24-1	.	CATSDPDRDTGELFF	TGTGCCACCAGTGACCCAGACAGGGACACCGGGGAGCTGTTTTTT
.	TRBJ1-2	TRBV13	.	CASSLSPGDGYTF	TGTGCCAGCAGCTTATCCCCAGGGGATGGCTACACCTTC
.	TRBJ2-7	TRBV10-3	.	CAISESGVNEQYF	TGTGCCATCAGTGAGTCTGGGGTGAACGAGCAGTACTTC
TRBD2	TRBJ2-5	TRBV6-1	.	CASSPGASGDGGTQYF	TGTGCCAGCAGCCCCGGGGCAAGCGGGGATGGCGGGACCCAGTACTTC
.	TRBJ2-4	TRBV6-5	.	CASSSRKPKNIQYF	TGTGCCAGCAGTTCTCGTAAACCCAAAAACATTCAGTACTTC
TRBD2	TRBJ2-2	TRBV10-3	.	CAIPKVGGGNTGELFF	TGTGCCATCCCCAAAGTCGGGGGGGGGAACACCGGGGAGCTGTTTTTT
TRBD1	TRBJ2-1	TRBV14	.	CASSQVRTGFWNEQFF	TGTGCCAGCAGCCAAGTCCGGACAGGGTTTTGGAATGAGCAGTTCTTC
.	TRBJ2-7	TRBV4-1	.	CASSQAPNPSYEQYF	TGCGCCAGCAGCCAAGCTCCCAACCCCTCCTACGAGCAGTACTTC
.	TRBJ1-2	TRBV27	.	CASSLSVSAGEGYTF	TGTGCCAGCAGTTTATCAGTGTCCGCAGGGGAGGGCTACACCTTC
.	TRBJ1-5	TRBV9	.	CASSSGGEGNQPQHF	TGTGCCAGCTCCAGCGGCGGGGAAGGCAATCAGCCCCAGCATTTT
.	TRBJ2-1	TRBV2	.	CASRSGQGLHEQFF	TGTGCCAGCAGGTCGGGCCAGGGGCTCCATGAGCAGTTCTTC
TRBD1	TRBJ1-1	TRBV30	.	CAWDLDRVITEAFF	TGTGCCTGGGATTTAGACAGGGTAATAACTGAAGCTTTCTTT
.	TRBJ2-3	TRBV9	once	CASSVGRWGGLNLADTQYF	TGTGCCAGCAGCGTAGGAAGGTGGGGGGGCTTGAATTTGGCAGATACGCAGTATTTT
.	TRBJ2-3	TRBV7-3	.	CASSLIGSSPSTDTQYF	TGTGCCAGCAGCTTAATAGGTTCCTCTCCTAGCACAGATACGCAGTATTTT